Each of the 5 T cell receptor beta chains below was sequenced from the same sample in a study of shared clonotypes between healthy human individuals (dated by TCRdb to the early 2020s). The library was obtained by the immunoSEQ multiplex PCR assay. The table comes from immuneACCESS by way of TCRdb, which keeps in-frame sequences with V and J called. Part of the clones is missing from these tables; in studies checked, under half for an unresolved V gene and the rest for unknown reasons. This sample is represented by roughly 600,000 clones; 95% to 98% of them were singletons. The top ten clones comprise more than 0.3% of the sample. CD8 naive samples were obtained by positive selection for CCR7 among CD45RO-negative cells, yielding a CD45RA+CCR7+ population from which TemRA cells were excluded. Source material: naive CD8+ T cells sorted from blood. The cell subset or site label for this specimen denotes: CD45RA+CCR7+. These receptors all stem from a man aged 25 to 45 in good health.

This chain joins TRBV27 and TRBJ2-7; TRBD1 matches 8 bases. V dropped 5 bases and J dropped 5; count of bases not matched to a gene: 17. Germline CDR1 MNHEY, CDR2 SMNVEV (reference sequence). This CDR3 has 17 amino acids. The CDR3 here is CASSVILGTGGFHEQYF. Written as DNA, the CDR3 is TGTGCCAGCAGTGTCATACTGGGGACAGGCGGTTTCCACGAGCAGTACTTC.

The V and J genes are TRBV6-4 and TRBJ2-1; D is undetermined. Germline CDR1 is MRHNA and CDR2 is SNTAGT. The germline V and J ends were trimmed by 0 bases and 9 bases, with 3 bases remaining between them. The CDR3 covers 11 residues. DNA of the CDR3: TGTGCCAGCAGTGACTCTCGTGAGCAGTTCTTC. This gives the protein CASSDSREQFF.

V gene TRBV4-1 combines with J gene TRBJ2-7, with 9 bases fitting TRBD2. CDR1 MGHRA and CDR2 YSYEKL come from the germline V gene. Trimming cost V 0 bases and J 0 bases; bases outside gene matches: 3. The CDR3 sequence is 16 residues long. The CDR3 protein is CASSQEPSGDSYEQYF. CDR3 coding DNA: TGCGCCAGCAGCCAAGAACCTAGCGGGGACTCCTACGAGCAGTACTTC.

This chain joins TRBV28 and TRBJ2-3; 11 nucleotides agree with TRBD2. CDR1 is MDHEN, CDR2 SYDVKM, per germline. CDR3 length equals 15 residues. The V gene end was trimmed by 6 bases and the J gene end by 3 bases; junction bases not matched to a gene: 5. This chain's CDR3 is CASRELAGVTDTQYF. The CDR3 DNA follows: TGTGCCAGCAGGGAACTAGCGGGAGTGACAGATACGCAGTATTTT.

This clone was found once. DNA for the CDR3: TGTGCCAGCAGCACCTCGACCGGGTTTACTTCCTACGAGCAGTACTTC. Its protein is CASSTSTGFTSYEQYF. The rearrangement uses TRBV7-9 and TRBJ2-7; the D is unclear. V was pared by 5 bases and J by 1 base, with 18 bases between. This CDR3 region has 16 residues. CDR1 is SEHNR, CDR2 FQNEAQ, per germline (reference sequence).